This T cell receptor beta chain derives from a study of read filtering for tumor transcriptome and immune sequencing (TCRdb year 2020). Describing the broader study: The cohort was composed of roughly 18 male and roughly 15 female patients, with a mean age of approximately 72 years and an age range of roughly 45 to 85. Whole-transcriptome libraries were prepared with the TruSeq RNA Access Library Prep Kit after DNase treatment. Per sample, about 4.05 to 10.27 million TCR-region mapped reads were obtained with IR-seq, compared with only roughly 75 to 1,400 with RNA-seq. One of the main goals was to work out a read-filtering strategy for immune repertoire data, in particular whether clonotypes backed by only a single read should be removed. TCR repertoires obtained by targeted immune repertoire sequencing and by bulk whole-transcriptome sequencing performed on the same bone marrow samples were compared. By revised international staging, 8 patients were R-ISS I, over 15 were R-ISS II and 6 or 7 were R-ISS III.

TCR libraries were constructed from roughly 380 ng RNA using the Immunoverse kit, and molecular barcoded adaptors covering alpha/delta and beta/gamma chains were employed. TCR library preparation used the same RNA that went into transcriptome sequencing. An Illumina HiSeq 4000 with 2 x 150 cycles was used to sequence the TCR libraries. In the paper's pipeline: MiXCR aligned TCR reads to human V, D, J and C references and assembled the aligned reads into CDR3 clonotypes, with quality filtering and error correction included. The tcR package in R was used for analysis of clonotype counts and gene usage diversity. For inspection of raw mapping reads, RNA-seq reads were mapped by STAR aligner version 2.5.3a onto GRCh37 of the human genome. IR-seq fastq files were randomly downsampled with Seqtk 1.3 to test the effect of sequencing depth on detected clonotypes. TCRdb ran its own pipeline on the public reads, namely fastp trimming at Q25 and MiXCR clone calling, and kept in-frame beta chains. Rows with one shared CDR3 protein collapse into an entry with the most common genes and DNA. Here the V and J calls rest on TCRdb's processing, not on the authors' analysis. The sample table lists fewer than 100,000 distinct CDR3 sequences, 9% to 15% of them with a count of one. The top ten constitute more than 13% of the sample.

Bone marrow was sampled from every patient at the time of active disease. Ficoll-Hypaque density gradient centrifugation was used to isolate bone marrow mononuclear cells. Myeloma plasma cells were removed and CD138-negative cells were obtained by negative selection following labeling with CD138 magnetic microbeads on a MACS separator. Flow cytometry with CD138 antibodies on an Attune NxT was used to check how pure the isolated cells were. TRIzol reagent was used to extract total RNA, and a NanoDrop spectrophotometer was used to quantify the extracted RNA. For each patient, the CD138-negative bone marrow sample underwent paired RNA-seq and IR-seq. The trim is 1 base for V and 5 bases for J, with a gap of 16 bases between the germline ends. Based on the germline V gene, the CDR1 and CDR2 sequences are SGHDN and FVKESK. The CDR3 numbers 16 residues from cysteine through phenylalanine. Only the CDR3 part of the read is kept: 48 bases, read in frame from the first base.

Findings and caveats that apply to the study as a whole: The sorted CD138-negative fraction was a mixed bone marrow immune population, not purified T cells. Single-read clonotypes made up roughly four fifths of clonotypes but 3.5% to 4.5% of total reads in IR-seq, and 74.6% of clonotypes and approximately 48% of reads in RNA-seq. Clonotypes were captured by IR-seq at much higher depth and more reliably than by RNA-seq, and smaller IR-seq throughput was sufficient for identification of most shared clonotypes. The correlation between IR-seq and RNA-seq shared clonotype proportions rose when single-read clonotypes were removed.

Ten or more counts support this clonotype. Its antigen is unknown. No clone much larger than this one lies a single base away; base qualities are absent. The chain joins TRBV14 to TRBJ2-3; a weak D assignment points to TRBD1 (6 bases agree). The sample consisted of a population of CD138-negative cells sorted from bone marrow. This specimen's cell subset or site label, per the study, means: bone marrow mononuclear cells depleted of CD138+ plasma/myeloma cells by negative magnetic selection. This clonotype was obtained from a donor at least 40 years old with multiple myeloma. The DNA sequence is TGTGCCAGCAGCCAAGCAACAGGGCCCCCTGTAGATACGCAGTATTTT. Translated, this is CASSQATGPPVDTQYF.